This T cell receptor beta chain comes out of a study of T cells in Graves' hyperthyroidism and ophthalmopathy (dated 2019 in TCRdb). With respect to the entire study: Peripheral blood samples were taken at initial diagnosis, before any treatment was given. To identify distinguishing TCR V-J signatures, a discovery cohort of about 100 patients was used, comprising 43 with Graves' ophthalmopathy and roughly 60 with stable Graves' hyperthyroidism. Whether ophthalmopathy could be predicted prospectively was tested in an independent validation cohort made up of 18 to 20 hyperthyroidism patients plus 17 patients who later progressed to ophthalmopathy. For training and testing, the 100 or so patients in the discovery cohort were randomly divided in a 7:3 ratio. In roughly six Graves' hyperthyroidism patients, the study also compared T-cell repertoires from thyroid tissue with T-cell repertoires from blood. After sampling, hyperthyroidism patients received methimazole starting at 30 mg daily, and ophthalmopathy patients received high-dose intravenous methylprednisolone. The paper reports TCR Vbeta CDR3 sequencing of more than 120 peripheral blood samples: around 45 ophthalmopathy, under 80 hyperthyroidism and approximately 17 progressor patients.

Overall study outcomes, separate from this receptor: No statistical method was used to fix the sample size in advance, and group allocation was not hidden from the investigators. Most expanded thyroid clonotypes (frequency above 0.001) were also detected in blood, a finding suggesting that blood repertoires may reflect thyroid immune responses. During validation, the model predicted progression to ophthalmopathy a median of about 6.5 months ahead of onset, with almost 71% sensitivity and about 72% specificity. Ophthalmopathy was separated from stable hyperthyroidism by a 13 V-J signature model, with over 85% sensitivity and around 81% specificity obtained in cross-validation and 80%/75% obtained in testing.

TCR beta CDR3 regions were amplified from RNA transcripts. The first round of RT-PCR for the TCR CDR3 was performed with the HTBI primer set and the Qiagen OneStep RT-PCR kit. Libraries were constructed in a second round of multiplex PCR, after which size selection and purification were carried out. Sequencing of the libraries was done on an Illumina HiSeq2000 using paired-end 100 bp reads. In the original analysis: SOAPnuke was used to process the raw data, removing reads that contained adapters or uncalled bases, had a mean Phred below 15, or lacked an exact match to the constant primer or identifier. COPE v1.2.5 was used to merge high-quality paired reads, and clonotypes were defined as unique nucleotide sequences. MiTCR v1.1 was used to align the clonotypes against IMGT TRBV, TRBD and TRBJ reference segments. The analysis was restricted to V-J combinations with a frequency above 0.0001, which together covered 99.2% of the repertoires. The TCS score was defined as the ratio of F50 (clonal expansion) to E x V (chaos), calculated using BLOSUM62-based TCRdist between CDR3 peptides within each V-J. Welch's t-statistics and random forest reduced around 510 V-J features to 10 to 15, which were used in a naive Bayes classifier (R e1071). Clones were called with MiXCR by TCRdb after fastp trimmed the public reads at Q25, and only in-frame beta chains were retained. Each CDR3 protein appears once, grouped with its most common genes and DNA. The V and J calls, along with clone size, are taken from TCRdb and not from the paper's own processing. This sample comprises about 370,000 distinct CDR3 sequences, nearly 15% of them detected only once. The ten largest clones capture roughly a fifth of the sample.

Moderately to severely active disease, a Clinical Activity Score of at least 3, a NOSPECS grade of at least 4, and a duration under 3 months were present in ophthalmopathy patients. Exclusion was applied to patients with uncontrolled infections, other autoimmune diseases, pregnancy or lactation. Clinical symptoms, serum thyroxine and TRAb, thyroid ultrasound, and orbital computed tomography formed the basis for the diagnoses. PBMCs were isolated from more than 8 ml of fresh peripheral blood by Ficoll-Paque density gradient centrifugation. Total RNA was extracted using Trizol reagent, and RNA quality was assessed on an Agilent 2100 Bioanalyzer. This clonotype appeared a few times. This receptor's antigen is unknown. The sample holds no much larger clone one base away, and base qualities are not on file. The sequencing sample was made of blood. The sequence was obtained from a woman aged 60-75 years with Graves' ophthalmopathy.

Here is the DNA: TGCAGCGTCGCCGGGACAGGAGACCAGCCCCAGCATTTT. It specifies CSVAGTGDQPQHF. The rearrangement joined TRBV29-1 to TRBJ1-5, with 8 bases matching TRBD1. Via the germline V gene, CDR1 is SQVTM and CDR2 ANQGSEA. CDR3 length: 13 amino acids, cysteine to phenylalanine. Only the CDR3 portion is preserved as DNA: 39 bases, with reading frame beginning at the first base. The germline V and J ends show losses of 6 bases and 7 bases respectively, and no gene match explains 8 bases of the junction. With the rest looked up from the reference TRBV29-1 and TRBJ1-5 genes rather than sequenced, the full variable domain is SAVISQKPSRDICQRGTSLTIQCQVDSQVTMMFWYRQQPGQSLTLIATANQGSEATYESGFVIDKFPISRPNLTFSTLTVSNMSPEDSSIYLCSVAGTGDQPQHFGDGTRLSIL.